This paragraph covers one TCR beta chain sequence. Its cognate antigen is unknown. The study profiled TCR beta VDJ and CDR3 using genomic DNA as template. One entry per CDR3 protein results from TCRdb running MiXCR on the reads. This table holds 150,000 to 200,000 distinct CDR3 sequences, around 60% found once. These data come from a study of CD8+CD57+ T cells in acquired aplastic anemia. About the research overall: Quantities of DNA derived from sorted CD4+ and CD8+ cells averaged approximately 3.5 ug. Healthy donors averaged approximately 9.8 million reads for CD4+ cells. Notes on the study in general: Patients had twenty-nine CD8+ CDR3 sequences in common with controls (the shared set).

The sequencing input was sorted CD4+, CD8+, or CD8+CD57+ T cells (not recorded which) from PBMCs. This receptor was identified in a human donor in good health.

The CDR3 loop is CASSVRQEGGTDTQYF. For the CDR3, the DNA is TGTGCCAGCAGCGTTCGACAGGAGGGCGGCACAGATACGCAGTATTTT. The chain uses TRBV9 and TRBJ2-3; tentatively, D is TRBD1 or TRBD2 (6 bases each). Between the trimmed V and J ends, which lost 2 bases and 1 base, there was a span of 14 bases. The CDR3 is 16 residues long. Germline lookup yields CDR1 SGDLS and CDR2 YYNGEE.